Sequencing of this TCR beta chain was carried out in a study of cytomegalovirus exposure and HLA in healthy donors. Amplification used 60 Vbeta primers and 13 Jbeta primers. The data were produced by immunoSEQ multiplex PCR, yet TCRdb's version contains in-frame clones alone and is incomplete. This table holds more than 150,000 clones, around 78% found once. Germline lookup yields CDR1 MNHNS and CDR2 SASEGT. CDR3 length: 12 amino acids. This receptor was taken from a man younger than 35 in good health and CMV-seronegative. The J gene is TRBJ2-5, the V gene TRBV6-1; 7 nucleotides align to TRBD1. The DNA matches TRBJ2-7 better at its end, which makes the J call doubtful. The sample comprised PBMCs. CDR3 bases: TGTGCCAGCAGTAGGGACAGCTACGAGCAGTACTTC. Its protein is CASSRDSYEQYF.